This T cell receptor beta chain was sequenced during a study of a mutant IDH1 vaccine in newly diagnosed glioma. Background on the study: Standard pretreatment was either radiotherapy, temozolomide, or, for most, radiochemotherapy with temozolomide.

Germline loops: CDR1 SQVTM, CDR2 ANQGSEA. This CDR3 comprises 18 residues. After removal of 8 bases from V and 3 bases from J, the junction contained 24 bases not matched to a gene. Turning to this clone: Its antigen remains unidentified.

Time point of the sample: week 35, safety follow-up. All doses held 300 ug of mutant IDH1 20-mer peptide, with topical imiquimod. Sequencing used immunoSEQ multiplex PCR; TCRdb keeps in-frame clones, though not all of them. Of about 55,000 clones in the sample, 84% were seen once. The gene calls are TRBV29-1 and TRBJ2-7, with 8 bases that match TRBD1. The starting material was PBMCs, obtained from a glioma patient whose treatment included an IDH1 peptide vaccine. The receptor was isolated from a woman younger than 35 with glioma. CDR3 in amino acids: CSSGGGVLGQGGIYEQYF. For the CDR3, the DNA is TGCAGCTCGGGTGGAGGTGTCCTCGGACAGGGCGGGATCTACGAGCAGTACTTC.